Below, 8 T cell receptor beta chains from the same sample are listed, as sequenced in a study of cytomegalovirus exposure and HLA in healthy donors. Primers: 60 Vbeta forward and 13 Jbeta reverse. The repertoire was sequenced with immunoSEQ multiplex PCR; TCRdb's copy has only in-frame clones and lacks some. The sample consists of some 170,000 clones, over 75% of them appearing once. Sequencing was done on a sample of PBMCs. Every receptor here comes from a woman in her twenties or thirties in good health and CMV-seronegative.

The chain is built from TRBV5-1 and TRBJ2-5; the match to TRBD2 covers 7 bases. The J call is in doubt because the DNA end fits TRBJ2-7 better. Germline V gene sequence: CDR1 SGHRS, CDR2 YFSETQ. The CDR3 length is 14 residues. CDR3 residues: CASSLLGGTYEQYF. The DNA for the CDR3 is TGCGCCAGCAGCTTGTTGGGGGGGACCTACGAGCAGTACTTC.

The chain employs TRBV14 and TRBJ1-1, with 9 bases fitting TRBD1. The V gene end was trimmed by 4 bases and the J gene end by 5 bases; junction bases not matched to a gene: 5. The CDR3 is 14 amino acids. Germline V gives CDR1 SGHDN, CDR2 FVKESK. The CDR3 loop is CASSRLQGATEAFF. The CDR3 DNA is TGTGCCAGCAGCCGCTTACAGGGGGCAACTGAAGCTTTCTTT.

The rearrangement joins TRBV2 to TRBJ1-1; 9 bases align to TRBD1. The CDR3 totals 15 residues. J was trimmed by 7 bases and V by 8 bases; bases with no gene match: 14. CDR1 and CDR2 (germline): SNHLY, FYNNEI. CDR3 region: CASGGQGRGVIEAFF. CDR3 in DNA: TGTGCCAGCGGGGGACAGGGACGGGGAGTTATTGAAGCTTTCTTT.

J is TRBJ2-5 and V is TRBV10-1; TRBD2 is a possible D gene (7 bases). The J call is uncertain, as TRBJ2-7 better fits the DNA end. The CDR3 extends over 16 amino acids. CDR1 and CDR2 (germline): WNHNN, SYGVQD (reference sequence). CDR3 coding DNA: TGCGCCAGCAGTGAGTCGGGGGGGGCTAATAACTACGAGCAGTACTTC. It translates to CASSESGGANNYEQYF.

This chain joins TRBV5-4 and TRBJ2-3; 8 bases agree with TRBD1. CDR3 length equals 18 residues. CDR1 and CDR2 from the germline V gene are SGHNT and YYREEE (reference sequence). After removal of 0 bases from V and 0 bases from J, the junction contained 9 bases not matched to a gene. The CDR3 loop is CASSLAGGASPSTDTQYF. CDR3 nucleotides: TGTGCCAGCAGCTTGGCAGGGGGCGCATCCCCTAGCACAGATACGCAGTATTTT.

The V call is TRBV6-6, the J call TRBJ2-1; D is perhaps TRBD1 (6 bases). V lost 6 bases and J lost 2, with 11 bases in between. The V gene's germline CDR1 is MNHNY and CDR2 SVGAGI (reference sequence). This CDR3 is built from 14 residues. The CDR3 DNA is TGTGCCAGCAGGGGGGCAGGTACCTACAATGAGCAGTTCTTC. It is translated as CASRGAGTYNEQFF.

The sample holds one count of this clone. The gene calls are TRBV18 and TRBJ2-7; maybe TRBD1 (6 bases). The CDR3 extends over 13 amino acids. In germline, CDR1 is KGHSH, CDR2 LQKENI. The germline V and J ends were trimmed by 3 bases and 2 bases, with 8 bases remaining between them. The CDR3 spells CASSPGTPYEQYF. For the CDR3, the DNA is TGTGCCAGCTCACCGGGGACACCCTACGAGCAGTACTTC.

The chain carries TRBV7-9 and TRBJ2-7; D perhaps matches TRBD1 (6 bases). The CDR3 contains 12 residues. Germline lookup yields CDR1 SEHNR and CDR2 FQNEAQ (reference sequence). The ends were cut back, 5 bases at V and 9 bases at J, with 14 bases in the middle. CDR3 DNA sequence: TGTGCCAGCAGCATGACAGGATTGGGGCAGTACTTC. This gives the protein CASSMTGLGQYF.